This TCR beta chain was found in a study of CD8 T cells in Susac syndrome. As regards this clonotype: Its target is not known.

From germline, CDR1 is MNHEY and CDR2 SMNVEV (reference sequence). CDR3 length equals 18 residues. V lost 1 base and J 0 bases, leaving 13 bases between the germline ends. Study-wide points: No clonal expansion appeared among CD4+ T cells in Susac patients.

A quantity of 0.5 to 1 ug RNA underwent reverse transcription using random hexamers. In TCRdb, the immunoSEQ multiplex PCR reads were re-called with MiXCR into one record per CDR3 protein. The sample carries under 200,000 distinct CDR3 sequences, about 91% recorded once. The chain couples TRBV27 to TRBJ2-6, with a weak D call TRBD1 (6 bases). Sequenced material: CD4+ T cells from PBMCs. The TCR comes from a human donor with Susac syndrome. Here the CDR3 reads CASSLFGQKVSGANVLTF. The CDR3 coding sequence is TGTGCCAGCAGTTTATTTGGACAGAAAGTCTCTGGGGCCAACGTCCTGACTTTC.